This T cell receptor (beta chain) is drawn from a study of T-cell memory formation after mild COVID-19. Study findings and constraints: For contracting clones, CD4+ ones sat mainly in CM and EM, CD8+ in EMRA. Day 15 to 85 contracting clones showed balanced CD4/CD8; later expanders leaned CD4+. SARS-CoV-2 specificity of second-wave clones peaking day 37 was unconfirmed.

The germline CDR1 and CDR2 sequences are KGHSH and LQKENI. J lost 2 bases, V lost 1 base, and 2 bases had no gene match. The CDR3 is 16 residues long. As concerns this clonotype: What it recognizes is unknown.

5'RACE with constant-segment primers built TCRalpha and TCRbeta cDNA libraries with UMIs. In TCRdb, the 5' RACE reads were re-called with MiXCR into one record per CDR3 protein. Of around 35,000 distinct CDR3 sequences listed, around 8% are singletons. This chain connects TRBV18 to TRBJ2-1; TRBD2 agrees at 10 bases. This TCR came from a man in his late teens or twenties who had mild COVID-19 (a few samples of this study predate the infection). Cell type and time point are not known. Sequencing input: PBMCs or a T cell subset sorted from them (not recorded which). CDR3 bases: TGTGCCAGCTCACCACTGAGCGGGGGGGCCTACAATGAGCAGTTCTTC. Encoded protein: CASSPLSGGAYNEQFF.